This T cell receptor beta chain is drawn from a study of metastatic and nonmetastatic thyroid tumors. Study-wide context: Across peripheral blood and tumor or nodule tissue samples taken from malignant and benign thyroid patients, the repertoires were compared with one another.

TCRdb recomputed clones from the PCR reads via MiXCR. The sample carries about 12,000 clones, roughly 31% recorded once. Trimming took 4 bases from V and 6 from J, leaving 16 bases between them. Germline assignment: CDR1 SNHLY and CDR2 FYNNEI. The CDR3 totals 14 residues. By share, this clone ranks as medium-sized. Each patient went into thyroid surgery without having received any treatment. This receptor was taken from a male donor with papillary thyroid cancer or a benign thyroid nodule (not recorded which). Some clones in this sample may be carry-over from other donors' samples. Sequencing was carried out using tumor tissue. The chain joins TRBV2 to TRBJ2-7; maybe TRBD1 (6 bases). CDR3 DNA sequence: TGTGCCAGCAGTGGGGTCAGGGGTCGGGGCGAGCAGTACTTC. Translation: CASSGVRGRGEQYF.